Following are 12 T cell receptor beta chains from one sample sequenced in a study of blood T cell repertoires in COVID-19. Data came from immunoSEQ multiplex PCR; TCRdb stores just in-frame clones and leaves some out. Here the sample spans around 33,000 clones, 78% being singletons. The specimen sequenced was peripheral blood. The receptors stem from a man aged 80 or over with acute or convalescent COVID-19.

This clone has more than one count but fewer than ten. CDR3 sequence: CSAPAGEGSTF. The DNA for the CDR3 is TGCAGTGCCCCGGCGGGGGAAGGGAGCACCTTC. The chain has TRBV20-1 and TRBJ1-2; the D gene is possibly TRBD1 (5 bases). This CDR3 has 11 residues. CDR1 and CDR2 (germline): DFQATT, SNEGSKA (reference sequence). The V gene lost 6 bases and the J gene lost 13 bases, with 18 bases spanning the gap.

The J gene is TRBJ2-7, the V gene TRBV5-5; maybe TRBD1 (6 bases). This CDR3 has 13 amino acids. V lost 2 bases to trimming and J lost 3 bases, with 9 bases between them. Per germline, CDR1 SGHKS and CDR2 YYEKEE (reference sequence). In DNA, the CDR3 is TGTGCCAGCAGCTTTAACAGGGACTACGAGCAGTACTTC. It codes for CASSFNRDYEQYF.

Remarks on this clone: One end of the junction fails to match germline, which may point to a read error. CDR3 protein: CASSLEGSGTDTQYF. The CDR3 nucleotides read TGTGCTAGCAGCTTAGAGGGGTCTGGCACAGATACGCAGTATTTT. V is TRBV7-7 and J is TRBJ2-3; possibly TRBD1 or TRBD2 for D (5 bases each). This CDR3 is 15 amino acids long. In germline, CDR1 is SSHAT, CDR2 FNYEAQ (reference sequence).

V gene TRBV7-9 combines with J gene TRBJ2-1; 11 positions agree with TRBD2. The junction had 7 bases not matched to a gene; V was cut back by 11 bases and J by 4 bases. The CDR3 covers 14 residues. CDR1 is SEHNR, CDR2 FQNEAQ, per germline (reference sequence). CDR3 protein: CAGTLAGGYNEQFF. The CDR3 DNA reads as TGTGCCGGAACTCTAGCGGGGGGTTACAATGAGCAGTTCTTC.

The genes are TRBV6-5 and TRBJ1-1; 11 bases fit TRBD1. V was clipped by 6 bases and J by 4 bases; unmatched bases: 7. The CDR3 sequence is 15 residues long. Germline V lookup: CDR1 MNHEY, CDR2 SVGAGI. The CDR3 is CASSSRTGGSTEAFF. The CDR3 nucleotides are TGTGCCAGCAGCTCCCGGACAGGGGGCAGCACTGAAGCTTTCTTT.

The J gene is TRBJ2-2, the V gene TRBV3-1 (or the pseudogene TRBV3-2), with TRBD2 matching 7 bases. The CDR3 sequence is 17 residues long. With V trimmed by 1 base and J by 6 bases, 11 bases remained unmatched. Germline V gene data show CDR1 as LGHDT and CDR2 as YNNKEL (reference sequence). The CDR3: CASSQAASWGGAGELFF. Written as DNA, the CDR3 is TGTGCCAGCAGCCAAGCGGCTAGTTGGGGGGGTGCCGGGGAGCTGTTTTTT.

The V and J genes are TRBV10-2 and TRBJ2-2; D perhaps matches TRBD2 (5 bases). Germline CDR1 WSHSY, CDR2 SAAADI. The V and J ends lost 6 bases and 4 bases respectively, with 6 bases between them. The CDR3 spans 12 residues. In nucleotides, the CDR3 is TGCGCCAGCAGCAGCGGCACCGGGGAGCTGTTTTTT. Residues: CASSSGTGELFF.

This clone appeared a few times. The V and J genes are TRBV7-2 and TRBJ2-3; no clear D. Trimming removed 4 bases from V and 4 bases from J, with 12 bases in between. The CDR3 sequence is 14 residues long. Germline lookup yields CDR1 SGHTA and CDR2 FQGNSA. The CDR3 DNA reads TGTGCCAGCAGCTCTCGCCCTGCGGCAGATACGCAGTATTTT. Its protein product is CASSSRPAADTQYF.

The gene calls are TRBV27 and TRBJ1-6; 7 nucleotides match TRBD1. J gave up 7 bases and V 5 bases, and 8 bases lay outside the gene matches. This CDR3 spans 15 amino acids. From germline, CDR1 is MNHEY and CDR2 SMNVEV (reference sequence). CDR3 DNA sequence: TGTGCCAGCAGTCATCGACAGGGTTTAAATTCACCCCTCCACTTT. Its translation is CASSHRQGLNSPLHF.

This chain joins TRBV7-9 and TRBJ1-6, with D perhaps matching TRBD1 (5 bases). Germline V gene sequence: CDR1 SEHNR, CDR2 FQNEAQ (reference sequence). The germline V and J ends were trimmed by 5 bases and 7 bases, with 12 bases remaining between them. The CDR3 spans 14 residues. The CDR3 nucleotides read TGTGCCAGCAGCCAGGGCCGTTCGAATTCACCCCTCCACTTT. Translated: CASSQGRSNSPLHF. Complete variable domain (other parts from reference TRBV7-9 and TRBJ1-6): DTGVSQNPRHKITKRGQNVTFRCDPISEHNRLYWYRQTLGQGPEFLTYFQNEAQLEKSRLLSDRFSAERPKGSFSTLEIQRTEQGDSAMYLCASSQGRSNSPLHFGNGTRLTVT.

This rearrangement joins TRBV12-5 to TRBJ2-2, with 8 bases identical to TRBD1. The V and J ends lost 5 bases and 4 bases, in that order; junction bases with no gene match: 3. This CDR3 is 14 amino acids long. The germline CDR1 and CDR2 sequences are LGHNT and FRNRAP. The CDR3 region is CASGPDRGTGELFF. Here the CDR3 DNA reads TGTGCTAGTGGTCCAGACAGGGGCACCGGGGAGCTGTTTTTT.

The table lists this clone with a count of one. The CDR3 DNA sequence: TGTGCCAGCAGCTTGGACAGGACAGCTGGAAACACCATATATTTT. Translated, it gives CASSLDRTAGNTIYF. The chain joins TRBV5-4 to TRBJ1-3; tentative D call: TRBD1 (6 bases). In germline, CDR1 is SGHNT, CDR2 YYREEE (reference sequence). The V end lost 0 bases, the J end lost 2 bases, and 9 bases lay between the germline ends. The CDR3 length is 15 residues.